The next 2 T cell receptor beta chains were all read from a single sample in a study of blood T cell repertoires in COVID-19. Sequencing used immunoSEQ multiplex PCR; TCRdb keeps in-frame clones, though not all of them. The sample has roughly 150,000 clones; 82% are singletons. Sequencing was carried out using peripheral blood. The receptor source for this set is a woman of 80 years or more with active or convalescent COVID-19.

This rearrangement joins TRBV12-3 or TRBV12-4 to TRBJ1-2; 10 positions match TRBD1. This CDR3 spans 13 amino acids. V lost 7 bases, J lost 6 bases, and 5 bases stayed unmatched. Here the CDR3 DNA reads TGTGCCAGCACAAGGGGACAGGGGAATGGCTACACCTTC. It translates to CASTRGQGNGYTF.

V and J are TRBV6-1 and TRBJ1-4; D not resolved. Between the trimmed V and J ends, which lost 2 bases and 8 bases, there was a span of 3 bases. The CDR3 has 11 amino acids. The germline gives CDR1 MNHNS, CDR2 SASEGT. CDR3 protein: CASSEREKLFF. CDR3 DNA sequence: TGTGCCAGCAGTGAACGGGAAAAACTGTTTTTT.